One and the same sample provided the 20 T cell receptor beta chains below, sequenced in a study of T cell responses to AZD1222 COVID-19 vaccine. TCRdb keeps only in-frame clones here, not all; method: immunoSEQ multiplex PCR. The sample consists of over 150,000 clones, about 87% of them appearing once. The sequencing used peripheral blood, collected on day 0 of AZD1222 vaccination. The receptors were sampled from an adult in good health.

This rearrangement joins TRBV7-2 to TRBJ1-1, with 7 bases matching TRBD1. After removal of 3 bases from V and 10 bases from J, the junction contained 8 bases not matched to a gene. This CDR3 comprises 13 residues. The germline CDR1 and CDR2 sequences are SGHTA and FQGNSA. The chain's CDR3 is CASSFTDREGAFF. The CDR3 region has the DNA TGTGCCAGCAGCTTTACCGACAGGGAAGGAGCTTTCTTT.

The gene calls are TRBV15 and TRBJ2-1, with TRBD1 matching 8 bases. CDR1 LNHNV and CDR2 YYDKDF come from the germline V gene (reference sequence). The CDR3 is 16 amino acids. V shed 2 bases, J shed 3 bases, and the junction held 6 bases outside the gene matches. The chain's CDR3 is CATSRHQGAVYNEQFF. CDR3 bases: TGTGCCACCAGCAGACATCAGGGGGCTGTCTACAATGAGCAGTTCTTC.

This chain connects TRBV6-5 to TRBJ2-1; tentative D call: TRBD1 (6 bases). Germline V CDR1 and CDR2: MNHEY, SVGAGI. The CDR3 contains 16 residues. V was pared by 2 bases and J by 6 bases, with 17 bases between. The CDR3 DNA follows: TGTGCCAGCAGTTACCGTGGGACACTCGTAACCAATGAGCAGTTCTTC. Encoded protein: CASSYRGTLVTNEQFF.

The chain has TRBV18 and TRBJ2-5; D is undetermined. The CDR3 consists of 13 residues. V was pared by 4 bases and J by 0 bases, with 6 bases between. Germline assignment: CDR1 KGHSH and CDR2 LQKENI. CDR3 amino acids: CASSRTDQETQYF. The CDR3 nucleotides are TGTGCCAGCTCACGGACGGACCAAGAGACCCAGTACTTC.

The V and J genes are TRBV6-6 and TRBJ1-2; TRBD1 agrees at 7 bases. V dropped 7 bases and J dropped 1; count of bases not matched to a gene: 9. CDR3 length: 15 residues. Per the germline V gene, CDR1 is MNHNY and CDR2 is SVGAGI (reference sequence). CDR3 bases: TGTGCCAGCACGGGGTTCACAGGGGTTAACTATGGCTACACCTTC. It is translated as CASTGFTGVNYGYTF.

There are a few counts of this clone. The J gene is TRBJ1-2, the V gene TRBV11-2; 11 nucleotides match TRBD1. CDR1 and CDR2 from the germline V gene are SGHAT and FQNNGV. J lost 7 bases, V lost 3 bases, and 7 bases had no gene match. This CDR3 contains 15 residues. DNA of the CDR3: TGTGCCAGCAGCTTTCCCGGACAGGGGGCAATTGGCTACACCTTC. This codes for CASSFPGQGAIGYTF.

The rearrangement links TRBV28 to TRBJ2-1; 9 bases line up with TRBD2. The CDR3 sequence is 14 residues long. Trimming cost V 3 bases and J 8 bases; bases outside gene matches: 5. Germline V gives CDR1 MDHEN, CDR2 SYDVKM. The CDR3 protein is CASSFGLAFDEQFF. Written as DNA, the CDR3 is TGTGCCAGCAGTTTTGGACTAGCGTTTGATGAGCAGTTCTTC.

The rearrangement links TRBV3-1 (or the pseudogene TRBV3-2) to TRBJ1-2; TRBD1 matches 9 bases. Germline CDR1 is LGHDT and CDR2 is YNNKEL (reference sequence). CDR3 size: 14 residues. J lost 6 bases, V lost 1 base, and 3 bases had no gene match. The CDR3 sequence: CASSQGTGGHGYTF. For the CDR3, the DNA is TGTGCCAGCAGCCAAGGTACAGGGGGCCATGGCTACACCTTC.

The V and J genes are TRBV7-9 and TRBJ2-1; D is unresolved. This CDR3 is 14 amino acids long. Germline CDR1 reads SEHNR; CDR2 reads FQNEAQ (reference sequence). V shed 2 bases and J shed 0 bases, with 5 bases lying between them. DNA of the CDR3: TGTGCCAGCAGCTTAACGGGCTCCTACAATGAGCAGTTCTTC. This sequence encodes CASSLTGSYNEQFF. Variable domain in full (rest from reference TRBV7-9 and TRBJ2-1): DTGVSQNPRHKITKRGQNVTFRCDPISEHNRLYWYRQTLGQGPEFLTYFQNEAQLEKSRLLSDRFSAERPKGSFSTLEIQRTEQGDSAMYLCASSLTGSYNEQFFGPGTRLTVL.

DNA of the CDR3: TGTGCCAGTCCATCCTACGAGCAGTACTTC. Protein: CASPSYEQYF. The V gene is TRBV19, the J gene TRBJ2-7; D call uncertain. The V gene's germline CDR1 is LNHDA and CDR2 SQIVND (reference sequence). CDR3 length: 10 residues. V dropped 8 bases and J dropped 1 base, with 3 bases sitting between them.

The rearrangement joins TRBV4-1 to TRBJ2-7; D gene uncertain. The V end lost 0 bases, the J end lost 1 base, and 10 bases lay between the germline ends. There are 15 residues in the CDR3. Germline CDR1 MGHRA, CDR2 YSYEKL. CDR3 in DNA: TGCGCCAGCAGCCAAGAATACCCTGGATCCTACGAGCAGTACTTC. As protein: CASSQEYPGSYEQYF.

The CDR3 DNA reads as TGTGCCAGCAGAGTTGATCAGGGATTAGGGGCTTTCTTT. Amino acids: CASRVDQGLGAFF. The chain combines TRBV6-5 with TRBJ1-1; TRBD1 might be the D (5 bases). CDR3 length: 13 residues. Germline CDR1 is MNHEY and CDR2 is SVGAGI. V lost 6 bases and J lost 11, with 19 bases in between.

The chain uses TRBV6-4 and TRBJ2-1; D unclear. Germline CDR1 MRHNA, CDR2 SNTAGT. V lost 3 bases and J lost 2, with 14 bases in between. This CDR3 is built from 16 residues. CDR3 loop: CASSEEDGAAYNEQFF. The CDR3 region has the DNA TGTGCCAGCAGTGAAGAGGACGGAGCAGCCTACAATGAGCAGTTCTTC.

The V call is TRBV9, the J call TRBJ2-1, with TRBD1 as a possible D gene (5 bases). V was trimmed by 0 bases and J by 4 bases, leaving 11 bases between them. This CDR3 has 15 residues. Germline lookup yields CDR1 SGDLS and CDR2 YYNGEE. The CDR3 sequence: CASSVEGPPYNEQFF. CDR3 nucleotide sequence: TGTGCCAGCAGCGTAGAGGGGCCCCCTTACAATGAGCAGTTCTTC.

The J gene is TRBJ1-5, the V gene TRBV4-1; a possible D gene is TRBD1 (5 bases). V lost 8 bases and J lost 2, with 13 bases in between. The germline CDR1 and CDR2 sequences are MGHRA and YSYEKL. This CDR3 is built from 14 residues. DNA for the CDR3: TGCGCCAGCTCCGTGACAGAGGGCAATCAGCCCCAGCATTTT. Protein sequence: CASSVTEGNQPQHF.

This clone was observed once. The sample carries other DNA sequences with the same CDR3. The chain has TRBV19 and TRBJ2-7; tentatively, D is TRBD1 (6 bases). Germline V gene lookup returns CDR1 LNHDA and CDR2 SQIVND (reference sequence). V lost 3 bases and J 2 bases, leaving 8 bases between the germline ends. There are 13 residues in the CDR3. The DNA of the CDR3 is TGTGCCAGTAGTATTGGGGGCGCCTACGAGCAGTACTTC. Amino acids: CASSIGGAYEQYF.

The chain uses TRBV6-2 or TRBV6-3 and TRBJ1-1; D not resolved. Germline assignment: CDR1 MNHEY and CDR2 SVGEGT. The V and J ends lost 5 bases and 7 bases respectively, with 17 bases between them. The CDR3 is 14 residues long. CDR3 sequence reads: CASSINGGPNEAFF. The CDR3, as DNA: TGTGCCAGCAGTATAAATGGCGGGCCTAATGAAGCTTTCTTT.

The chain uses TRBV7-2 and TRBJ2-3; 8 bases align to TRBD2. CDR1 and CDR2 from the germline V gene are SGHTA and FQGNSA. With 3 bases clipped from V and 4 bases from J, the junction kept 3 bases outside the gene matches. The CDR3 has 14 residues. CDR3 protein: CASSFGLAADTQYF. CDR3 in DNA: TGTGCCAGCAGCTTCGGACTAGCAGCAGATACGCAGTATTTT.

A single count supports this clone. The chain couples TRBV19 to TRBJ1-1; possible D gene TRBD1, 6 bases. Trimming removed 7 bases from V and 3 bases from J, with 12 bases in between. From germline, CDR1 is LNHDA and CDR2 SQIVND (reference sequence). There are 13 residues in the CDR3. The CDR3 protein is CASNLNRDTEAFF. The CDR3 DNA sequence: TGTGCCAGTAACCTTAACAGGGACACTGAAGCTTTCTTT.

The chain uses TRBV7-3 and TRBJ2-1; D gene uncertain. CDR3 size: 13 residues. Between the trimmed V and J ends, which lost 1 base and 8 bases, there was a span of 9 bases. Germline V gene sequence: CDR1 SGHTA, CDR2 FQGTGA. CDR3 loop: CASSLSRLDEQFF. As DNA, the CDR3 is TGTGCCAGCAGCTTAAGCCGCCTGGATGAGCAGTTCTTC.